This T cell receptor beta chain was retrieved from a study of blood T cell repertoires in COVID-19. Study-wide background: In each case, the material was cDNA or gDNA derived from T cells, B-cell-depleted T cells, or PBMCs.

The authors' processing: Amplification of reference gene primers was used by the study to estimate nucleated cell counts. Only in-frame clones appear in the TCRdb table, and some are missing; sequencing was by immunoSEQ multiplex PCR. Clonal size and the V and J genes are those of that table, whereas D and trimming came from the DNA. The sample has about 210,000 clones, about nine tenths seen once. Assignment of participants to cohorts was predicated upon participant-reported clinical history. CDR1 is LNHDA and CDR2 is SQIVND in the germline V gene (reference sequence). V lost 8 bases, J lost 6 bases, and 3 bases stayed unmatched. This CDR3 is 12 amino acids long.

The TCR originated in a man aged 25 to 40 in a cohort exposed to, infected with or recovered from COVID-19 (not recorded which). The chain has TRBV19 and TRBJ1-2, with 10 bases lining up with TRBD1. The sample was PBMCs or T cells enriched from blood (not recorded which). The CDR3 DNA sequence: TGTGCCAGTTTGGGACAGGGGCATGGCTACACCTTC. It is translated as CASLGQGHGYTF.